These 24 T cell receptor beta chains were all obtained from the same sample, sequenced in a study of cytomegalovirus exposure and HLA in healthy donors. The PCR had 60 Vbeta and 13 Jbeta primers. Profiling relied on immunoSEQ multiplex PCR, and the TCRdb table lists in-frame clones only, not all of them. Among 150,000 or so clones listed, roughly 70% were seen once. Sequencing was performed on PBMCs. The receptors were sampled from a young man in good health and CMV-seronegative.

This clone occurred a few times. The chain employs TRBV6-6 and TRBJ2-1; 9 bases match TRBD1. The trim removed 7 bases at V and 8 bases at J, leaving 15 bases unmatched. CDR1 is MNHNY, CDR2 SVGAGI, per germline (reference sequence). The CDR3 runs to 16 residues. The CDR3 DNA reads TGTGCCAGCACCGTTACCGGGGACAGGGTTACCGATGAGCAGTTCTTC. This gives the protein CASTVTGDRVTDEQFF.

This clone showed up just a few times. Other DNA sequences in the sample encode the same CDR3. The chain couples TRBV28 to TRBJ1-6; TRBD1 agrees at 7 bases. This CDR3 is 13 amino acids long. After removal of 5 bases from V and 10 bases from J, the junction contained 5 bases not matched to a gene. The germline V gene encodes CDR1 MDHEN and CDR2 SYDVKM. The DNA of the CDR3 is TGTGCCAGCAGTCTCACAGGGGACTCACCCCTCCACTTT. Amino acid sequence: CASSLTGDSPLHF.

This clone was recorded once. The chain combines TRBV12-5 with TRBJ2-2, with D maybe TRBD2 (6 bases). CDR1 and CDR2 from the germline V gene are LGHNT and FRNRAP. The V gene lost 7 bases and the J gene lost 4 bases, with 10 bases spanning the gap. The CDR3 consists of 13 residues. The CDR3 loop is CASALGGTGELFF. The CDR3 coding sequence is TGTGCTAGTGCCTTGGGGGGCACCGGGGAGCTGTTTTTT.

This clone was recorded only once. The rearrangement uses TRBV6-4 and TRBJ1-1; a possible D gene is TRBD1 (5 bases). CDR3 size: 13 residues. Trimming pared 3 bases from V and 6 bases from J, leaving 11 bases between. The germline V gene encodes CDR1 MRHNA and CDR2 SNTAGT. CDR3 protein: CASSETETAEAFF. DNA for the CDR3: TGTGCCAGCAGTGAAACGGAGACAGCTGAAGCTTTCTTT.

A remark on this clone: A junction end diverges from the germline sequence, so it may reflect a read error. V gene TRBV4-3 combines with J gene TRBJ1-5; the D gene is possibly TRBD1 (6 bases). Germline V lookup: CDR1 LGHNA, CDR2 YSLEER. This CDR3 is 13 amino acids long. CDR3 protein: CASSQDGGQPQNF. Here the CDR3 DNA reads TGCGCCAGCAGCCAAGACGGAGGACAGCCCCAGAATTTT.

The rearrangement joins TRBV19 to TRBJ2-6; perhaps TRBD1 as D (5 bases). Trimming cost V 1 base and J 0 bases, with 7 bases left between them. Germline CDR1 and CDR2: LNHDA and SQIVND (reference sequence). This CDR3 has 16 residues. The CDR3 bases are TGTGCCAGTAGTATAGTCAGGGTCTCTGGGGCCAACGTCCTGACTTTC. It encodes CASSIVRVSGANVLTF.

The J gene is TRBJ2-5, the V gene TRBV29-1; 11 bases fit TRBD2. Looked up from germline, CDR1 is SQVTM and CDR2 is ANQGSEA. Losses at the gene ends were 3 bases for V and 5 bases for J; bases not matched to a gene: 5. This CDR3 is built from 14 residues. The CDR3 spells CSVDTSGGRETQYF. CDR3 DNA: TGCAGCGTTGATACTAGCGGGGGCCGGGAGACCCAGTACTTC. The whole variable domain, filled in from reference TRBV29-1 and TRBJ2-5, reads SAVISQKPSRDICQRGTSLTIQCQVDSQVTMMFWYRQQPGQSLTLIATANQGSEATYESGFVIDKFPISRPNLTFSTLTVSNMSPEDSSIYLCSVDTSGGRETQYFGPGTRLLVL.

This clone has a handful of counts. This chain connects TRBV15 to TRBJ2-7, with unresolved D. V gave up 0 bases and J gave up 1 base, with 10 bases separating them. Germline CDR1 and CDR2: LNHNV and YYDKDF (reference sequence). The CDR3 is made up of 15 amino acids. CDR3 DNA sequence: TGTGCCACCAGCAGAGAACTCGGCGGATCCTACGAGCAGTACTTC. It is translated as CATSRELGGSYEQYF.

This clone appeared a few times. At one end the junction does not follow the germline gene, possibly because of a read error. The chain uses TRBV7-8 and TRBJ1-2; D possibly corresponds to TRBD1 (5 bases). CDR1 is SGHVS, CDR2 FQNEAQ, per germline. The CDR3 is made up of 13 amino acids. The CDR3 region is CASSLGQGNGSTF. CDR3 DNA: TGTGCCAGCAGCTTAGGCCAGGGCAACGGCTCCACCTTC.

The chain is built from TRBV6-5 and TRBJ2-7; 10 bases match TRBD2. Trimming at V came to 1 base and at J to 5 bases, leaving 5 bases not matched to a gene. Germline assignment: CDR1 MNHEY and CDR2 SVGAGI. The CDR3 runs 15 residues. The CDR3 spells CASSYFSGGSNEQYF. CDR3 in DNA: TGTGCCAGCAGTTACTTTAGCGGGGGGTCCAACGAGCAGTACTTC.

This clone occurred a few times. This CDR3 is CATSTGRGDYGYTF. The CDR3 coding sequence is TGTGCCACCAGCACCGGTCGGGGGGACTATGGCTACACCTTC. The chain has TRBV15 and TRBJ1-2, with a weak D call TRBD1 (5 bases). Germline loops: CDR1 LNHNV, CDR2 YYDKDF (reference sequence). Trimming left V 4 bases short and J 3 bases short, with 12 bases between. This CDR3 has 14 residues.

The V gene is TRBV4-1, the J gene TRBJ2-7; D is possibly TRBD2 (6 bases). From germline, CDR1 is MGHRA and CDR2 YSYEKL. The CDR3 extends over 16 amino acids. Trimming took off 4 bases at V and 6 bases at J, with 22 bases between the two ends. DNA of the CDR3: TGCGCCAGCAGCCCGGAGGGAGCCGGGAACGGACTCGAGCAGTACTTC. Its translation: CASSPEGAGNGLEQYF.

The V and J genes are TRBV7-2 and TRBJ1-5; 9 positions agree with TRBD1. In germline, CDR1 is SGHTA, CDR2 FQGNSA. J was trimmed by 6 bases and V by 5 bases; bases with no gene match: 5. The CDR3 sequence is 14 residues long. The CDR3 sequence: CASSQGTGPQPQHF. CDR3 sequence (DNA): TGTGCCAGCAGCCAAGGGACAGGGCCTCAGCCCCAGCATTTT.

The rearrangement uses TRBV5-1 and TRBJ2-2, with 7 nucleotides matching TRBD2. Germline V gene sequence: CDR1 SGHRS, CDR2 YFSETQ. The trim removed 0 bases at V and 0 bases at J, leaving 5 bases unmatched. CDR3 length: 17 amino acids. The CDR3 DNA sequence: TGCGCCAGCAGCTTGGGGCGACTAGCCGCGAACACCGGGGAGCTGTTTTTT. This codes for CASSLGRLAANTGELFF.

CDR3 DNA: TGTGCCAGCAGCTTAGCGTTGAGTGGCAATGAGCAGTTCTTC. Protein product: CASSLALSGNEQFF. The chain recombines TRBV7-2 with TRBJ2-1; the D is unclear. The CDR3 runs 14 residues. Germline values: CDR1 SGHTA, CDR2 FQGNSA. Trimming shortened V by 0 bases and J by 6 bases, and 9 bases separated the two germline ends.

The chain uses TRBV30 and TRBJ2-1; 10 bases are shared with TRBD2. This CDR3 has 15 residues. J lost 5 bases, V lost 0 bases, and 4 bases had no gene match. Germline-derived CDR1 and CDR2 are GTSNPN and SVGIG (reference sequence). The CDR3 here is CAWSVKRGGHNEQFF. The CDR3 bases are TGTGCCTGGAGTGTAAAGCGGGGGGGCCACAATGAGCAGTTCTTC.

The J gene is TRBJ1-1, the V gene TRBV28, with D perhaps matching TRBD1 (5 bases). In germline, CDR1 is MDHEN, CDR2 SYDVKM. Trimming cost V 4 bases and J 1 base, with 7 bases left between them. The CDR3 is 13 residues long. CDR3 amino acids: CASSSTGNTEAFF. CDR3 DNA: TGTGCCAGCAGTTCAACAGGGAACACTGAAGCTTTCTTT.

This clone came up once. Germline and junction disagree at one end, which may indicate a read error. J is TRBJ1-1 and V is TRBV7-9; D not certain. The germline CDR1 and CDR2 sequences are SEHNR and FQNEAQ (reference sequence). This CDR3 is built from 15 residues. The CDR3 loop is CSSSLHGAENTEAFF. Written as DNA, the CDR3 is TGTTCCAGCAGCTTACACGGAGCTGAGAACACTGAAGCTTTCTTT.

This clone was detected a few times. J is TRBJ2-5 and V is TRBV5-4; a weak D match, TRBD1 (5 bases). There are 13 residues in the CDR3. Trimming removed 1 base from V and 5 bases from J, with 9 bases in between. CDR1 and CDR2 from the germline V gene are SGHNT and YYREEE (reference sequence). The CDR3, as DNA: TGTGCCAGCAGCTTGAAAGGGGTGGAGACCCAGTACTTC. Translated: CASSLKGVETQYF. Using reference TRBV5-4 and TRBJ2-5 for the parts outside the CDR3, the full variable domain is ETGVTQSPTHLIKTRGQQVTLRCSSQSGHNTVSWYQQALGQGPQFIFQYYREEENGRGNFPPRFSGLQFPNYSSELNVNALELDDSALYLCASSLKGVETQYFGPGTRLLVL.

The rearrangement links TRBV5-1 to TRBJ2-2, with TRBD1 identical over 8 bases. This CDR3 has 15 amino acids. V lost 4 bases to trimming and J lost 6 bases; unmatched junction nucleotides: 8. Germline CDR1 reads SGHRS; CDR2 reads YFSETQ. In nucleotides, the CDR3 is TGCGCCAGCAGCGGCAGGGGGCTGGAGGCCGGGGAGCTGTTTTTT. As protein: CASSGRGLEAGELFF.

V is TRBV4-2 and J is TRBJ2-1; no definite D call. The CDR3 has 15 residues. Germline V gene data show CDR1 as LGHNA and CDR2 as YNFKEQ. Trimming pared 0 bases from V and 2 bases from J, leaving 8 bases between. CDR3 loop: CASSQEHSPYNEQFF. CDR3 DNA: TGTGCCAGCAGCCAAGAACATAGCCCCTACAATGAGCAGTTCTTC.

The rearrangement joins TRBV18 to TRBJ1-1; possibly TRBD1 for D (5 bases). The CDR3 contains 16 residues. Germline CDR1 KGHSH, CDR2 LQKENI. Trimming took off 6 bases at V and 1 base at J, with 18 bases between the two ends. The DNA of the CDR3 is TGTGCCAGCTCTCCCAACCGGTTAGGGGCGAACACTGAAGCTTTCTTT. This codes for CASSPNRLGANTEAFF.

The rearrangement links TRBV28 to TRBJ2-7; TRBD1 is a possible D gene (6 bases). V shed 2 bases and J shed 3 bases, with 11 bases lying between them. Germline CDR1 is MDHEN and CDR2 is SYDVKM. This CDR3 has 14 amino acids. The CDR3 spells CASSLQGQYYEQYF. The CDR3 DNA reads as TGTGCCAGCAGTTTACAGGGACAATACTACGAGCAGTACTTC.

This chain connects TRBV28 to TRBJ2-3, with 9 bases fitting TRBD2. Per germline, CDR1 MDHEN and CDR2 SYDVKM. This CDR3 region has 17 residues. V shed 6 bases and J 3 bases; nucleotides not matched to a gene: 13. CDR3 coding DNA: TGTGCCAGCAGGGGCGGGGGGGCCGGAGTATCGACAGATACGCAGTATTTT. Amino acid sequence: CASRGGGAGVSTDTQYF. Full variable domain (missing parts from reference TRBV28 and TRBJ2-3): DVKVTQSSRYLVKRTGEKVFLECVQDMDHENMFWYRQDPGLGLRLIYFSYDVKMKEKGDIPEGYSVSREKKERFSLILESASTNQTSMYLCASRGGGAGVSTDTQYFGPGTRLTVL.